This TCR beta chain was observed in a study of beta chain features in type 1 diabetes. Findings and caveats of the study: Across all four CD4+ subsets, people with type 1 diabetes showed modestly shorter TCRB CDR3s. In the patient group, naive, central memory and Treg TCRB repertoires seemed more alike than in the healthy donor group.

From germline, CDR1 is MGHRA and CDR2 YSYEKL. V was shortened by 2 bases and J by 0 bases, with 16 bases between the two germline ends. CDR3 length: 17 amino acids. Based on CD45RO/CCR7/CD25/CD127/CD95/CD27, CD4+ regulatory, stem cell-like memory, naive and central memory cells were sorted. The entirety of the isolated RNA underwent reverse transcription, so expressed TCRB transcripts were sequenced. Assay used: immunoSEQ multiplex PCR; TCRdb lists only in-frame clones, some missing. The sample yields hundreds of thousands of clones, over 9.5% seen once. Concerning this clone: Its antigen is undetermined.

The TCR was taken from a woman under 30 with type 1 diabetes. Sequenced input: naive CD4+ T cells from blood. V is TRBV4-1 and J is TRBJ1-1; D remains ambiguous. The CDR3 nucleotides read TGCGCCAGCAGCCAAAGGCGGATTGGGTCTATGAACACTGAAGCTTTCTTT. Its translation is CASSQRRIGSMNTEAFF.